This entry concerns a single T cell receptor beta chain. This entry belongs to a study of blood T cell repertoires in COVID-19. The wider study: Acute and convalescent COVID-19 samples came from the United States, Italy and Spain. T cells, B-cell-depleted T cells, or PBMCs provided the cDNA or gDNA that served as material.

In the original analysis: How many nucleated cells were present was estimated from reference gene primer amplification. Sequencing was performed with immunoSEQ multiplex PCR; in TCRdb, only in-frame clones are kept and a portion is missing. The DNA was the basis for D and trimming; V, J and clone size are from that table. The sample has 90,000 to 150,000 clones, approximately 85% seen once. Germline V CDR1 and CDR2: SQVTM, ANQGSEA. This CDR3 has 11 residues. V gave up 3 bases and J gave up 5 bases, with 7 bases separating them. The receptor comes from a human donor in a cohort sampled during active COVID-19. Sequencing was carried out using peripheral blood. The chain uses TRBV29-1 and TRBJ1-1, with D hard to call. The CDR3 DNA is TGCAGCGTTGAGCAGAGGACTGAAGCTTTCTTT. Its protein is CSVEQRTEAFF.